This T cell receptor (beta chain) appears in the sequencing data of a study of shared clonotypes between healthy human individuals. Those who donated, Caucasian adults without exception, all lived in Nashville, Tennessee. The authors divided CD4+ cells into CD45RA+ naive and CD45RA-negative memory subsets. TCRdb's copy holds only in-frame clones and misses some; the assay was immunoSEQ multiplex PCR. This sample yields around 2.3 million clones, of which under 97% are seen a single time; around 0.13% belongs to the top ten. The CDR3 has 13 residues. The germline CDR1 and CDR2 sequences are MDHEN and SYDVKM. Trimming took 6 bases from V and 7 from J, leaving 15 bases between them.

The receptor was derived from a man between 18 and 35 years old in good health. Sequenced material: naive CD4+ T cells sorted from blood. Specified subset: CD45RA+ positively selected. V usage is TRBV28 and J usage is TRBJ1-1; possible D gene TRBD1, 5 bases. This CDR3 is CASSRFPGFEAFF. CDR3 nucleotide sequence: TGTGCCAGCAGCCGCTTCCCAGGGTTTGAAGCTTTCTTT.